A single sample is the source of the 11 T cell receptor beta chains below, sequenced in a study of control samples from healthy donors and cancer patients. TCRdb's copy holds only in-frame clones and misses some; the assay was immunoSEQ multiplex PCR. The sample includes over 80,000 clones, around 80% of them seen just once. The sequencing sample was made of blood. All receptors derive from a man between 60 and 75 years old in good health.

This chain connects TRBV3-1 (or the pseudogene TRBV3-2) to TRBJ2-4; D might be TRBD2 (5 bases). Per the germline V gene, CDR1 is LGHDT and CDR2 is YNNKEL (reference sequence). CDR3 length: 15 amino acids. V gave up 2 bases and J gave up 1 base, with 9 bases separating them. Written as DNA, the CDR3 is TGTGCCAGCAGCCAACATGCTAGCGCCAAAAACATTCAGTACTTC. This gives the protein CASSQHASAKNIQYF.

The table lists this clone with a count of one. This rearrangement joins TRBV20-1 to TRBJ2-2, with a tentative D call TRBD2 (6 bases). The germline V gene encodes CDR1 DFQATT and CDR2 SNEGSKA (reference sequence). V lost 3 bases, J lost 4 bases, and 15 bases lay in between. CDR3 length: 15 amino acids. CDR3 bases: TGCAGTGCTAGTGGAGGGCTAGGGGTCACCGGGGAGCTGTTTTTT. Its translation is CSASGGLGVTGELFF.

The chain carries TRBV2 and TRBJ2-3, with D perhaps matching TRBD1 (6 bases). Deletions cut 2 bases from V and 4 bases from J, with 10 bases between. Germline V lookup: CDR1 SNHLY, CDR2 FYNNEI. This CDR3 has 14 residues. CDR3 coding DNA: TGTGCCAGCAGTGAACAGGGGTGGGCAGATACGCAGTATTTT. Translating gives CASSEQGWADTQYF.

V and J are TRBV11-2 and TRBJ1-1; D not certain. The CDR3 consists of 15 residues. Germline CDR1 is SGHAT and CDR2 is FQNNGV. V was clipped by 0 bases and J by 0 bases, with 8 bases between them. The CDR3 bases are TGTGCCAGCAGCTTAGATCGGAGAATGAACACTGAAGCTTTCTTT. Amino acids: CASSLDRRMNTEAFF.

This clone appeared a few times. The chain uses TRBV6-5 and TRBJ2-7; the match to TRBD2 covers 7 bases. The CDR3 is 13 residues long. Germline CDR1 reads MNHEY; CDR2 reads SVGAGI. V was clipped by 8 bases and J by 2 bases; unmatched bases: 6. The CDR3 sequence is CASGSGTTYEQYF. DNA for the CDR3: TGTGCCAGCGGCTCCGGGACTACCTACGAGCAGTACTTC.

The V call is TRBV30, the J call TRBJ1-2; TRBD1 is a possible D gene (5 bases). Trimming removed 5 bases from V and 5 bases from J, with 9 bases in between. This CDR3 is 11 amino acids long. Per the germline V gene, CDR1 is GTSNPN and CDR2 is SVGIG (reference sequence). Here the CDR3 DNA reads TGTGCCTGGTTGGAGGGGTATGGCTACACCTTC. The encoded protein is CAWLEGYGYTF.

V and J are TRBV11-1 and TRBJ2-3; 9 nucleotides match TRBD2. J was trimmed by 2 bases and V by 1 base; bases with no gene match: 4. The CDR3 length is 16 residues. The germline CDR1 and CDR2 sequences are SGHAT and FQDESV (reference sequence). The CDR3 DNA sequence: TGTGCCAGCAGCTTAGAAGCGGGGGGCCCCACAGATACGCAGTATTTT. It encodes CASSLEAGGPTDTQYF.

The chain employs TRBV19 and TRBJ2-7; perhaps D is TRBD1 or TRBD2 (5 bases each). The V and J ends lost 5 bases and 2 bases respectively, with 13 bases between them. The CDR3 runs 14 residues. Germline CDR1 LNHDA, CDR2 SQIVND (reference sequence). CDR3 sequence: CASSRWDGPYEQYF. The CDR3 bases are TGTGCCAGTAGTCGCTGGGACGGACCCTACGAGCAGTACTTC.

V gene TRBV19 combines with J gene TRBJ1-2; D is unresolved. V was clipped by 2 bases and J by 2 bases, with 18 bases between them. This CDR3 region has 17 residues. The V gene's germline CDR1 is LNHDA and CDR2 SQIVND (reference sequence). CDR3 in amino acids: CASSIWLGSYRNYGYTF. For the CDR3, the DNA is TGTGCCAGTAGTATATGGTTGGGTAGTTACCGGAACTATGGCTACACCTTC.

This clone was seen a few times. The J gene is TRBJ1-2, the V gene TRBV3-1 (or the pseudogene TRBV3-2); TRBD1 is a possible D gene (6 bases). V was shortened by 4 bases and J by 8 bases, with 14 bases between the two germline ends. The CDR3 has 13 residues. Germline V gene sequence: CDR1 LGHDT, CDR2 YNNKEL (reference sequence). This CDR3 reads CASSRWGRRGYTF. The DNA for the CDR3 is TGTGCCAGCAGCCGTTGGGGGCGACGGGGCTACACCTTC.

The CDR3 region has the DNA TGCAGCGTTGTTGGGGGCCGGAACACTGAAGCTTTCTTT. Residues: CSVVGGRNTEAFF. The chain is built from TRBV29-1 and TRBJ1-1, with TRBD1 as a possible D gene (6 bases). V shed 4 bases and J shed 1 base, with 10 bases lying between them. The CDR3 runs 13 residues. Germline CDR1 and CDR2: SQVTM and ANQGSEA.